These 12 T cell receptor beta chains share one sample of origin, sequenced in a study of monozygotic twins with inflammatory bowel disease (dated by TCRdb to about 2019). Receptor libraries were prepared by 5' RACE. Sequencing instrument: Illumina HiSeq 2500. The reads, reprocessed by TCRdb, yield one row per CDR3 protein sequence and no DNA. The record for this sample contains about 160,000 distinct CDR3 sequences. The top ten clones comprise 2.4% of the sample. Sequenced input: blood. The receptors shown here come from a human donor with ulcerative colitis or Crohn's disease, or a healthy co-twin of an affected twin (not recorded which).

This CDR3 reads CASSEEGSSYNSPLHF. This chain uses TRBV2 with TRBJ1-6. This CDR3 has 16 residues. Per germline, CDR1 SNHLY and CDR2 FYNNEI.

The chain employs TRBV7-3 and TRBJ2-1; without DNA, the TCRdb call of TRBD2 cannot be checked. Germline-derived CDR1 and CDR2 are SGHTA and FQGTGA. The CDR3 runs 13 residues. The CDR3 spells CASSPTREGEQIF.

The CDR3 protein is CASSLVAGDEQYF. The chain couples TRBV12-3 or TRBV12-4 to TRBJ2-7; the TCRdb D gene call, TRBD1, has no DNA to confirm it. The CDR3 extends over 13 amino acids.

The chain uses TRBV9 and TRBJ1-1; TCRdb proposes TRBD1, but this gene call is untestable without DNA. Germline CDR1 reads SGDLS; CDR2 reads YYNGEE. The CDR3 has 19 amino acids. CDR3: CASSERGPPRPLGRHEAFF.

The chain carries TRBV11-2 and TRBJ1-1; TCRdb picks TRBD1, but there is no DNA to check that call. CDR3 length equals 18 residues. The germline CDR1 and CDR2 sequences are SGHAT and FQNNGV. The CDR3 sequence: CASSSRGGVLHPNTEAFF.

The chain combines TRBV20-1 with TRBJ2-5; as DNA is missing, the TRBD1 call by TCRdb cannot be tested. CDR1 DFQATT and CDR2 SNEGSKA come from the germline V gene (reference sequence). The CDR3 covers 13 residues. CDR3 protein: CSAGDRGKETQYF.

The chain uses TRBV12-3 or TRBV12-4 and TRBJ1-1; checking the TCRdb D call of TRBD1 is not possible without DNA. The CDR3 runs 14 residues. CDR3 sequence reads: CASSLQGARTEAFF.

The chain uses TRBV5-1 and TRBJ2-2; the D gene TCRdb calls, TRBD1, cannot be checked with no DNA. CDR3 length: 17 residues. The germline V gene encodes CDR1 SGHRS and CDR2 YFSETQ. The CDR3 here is CASSLGGQGAGTGELFF. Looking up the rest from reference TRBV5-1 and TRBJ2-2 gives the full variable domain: KAGVTQTPRYLIKTRGQQVTLSCSPISGHRSVSWYQQTPGQGLQFLFEYFSETQRNKGNFPGRFSGRQFSNSRSEMNVSTLELGDSALYLCASSLGGQGAGTGELFFGEGSRLTVL.

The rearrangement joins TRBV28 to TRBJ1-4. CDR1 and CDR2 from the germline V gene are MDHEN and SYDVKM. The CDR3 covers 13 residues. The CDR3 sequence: CASGFISNEKLFF.

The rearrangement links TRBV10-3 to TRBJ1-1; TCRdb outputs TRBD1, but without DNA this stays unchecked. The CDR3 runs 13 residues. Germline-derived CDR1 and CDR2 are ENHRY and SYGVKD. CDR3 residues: CAISASGVTEAFF.

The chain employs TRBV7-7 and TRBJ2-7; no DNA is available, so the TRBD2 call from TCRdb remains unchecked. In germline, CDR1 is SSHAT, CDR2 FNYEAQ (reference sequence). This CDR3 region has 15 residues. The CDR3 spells CASSPQAGFSYEQYF.

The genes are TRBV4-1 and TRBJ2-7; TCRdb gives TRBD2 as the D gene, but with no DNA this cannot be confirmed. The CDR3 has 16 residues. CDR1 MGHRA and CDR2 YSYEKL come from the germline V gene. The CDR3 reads CASSQEWSSGGYEQYF.